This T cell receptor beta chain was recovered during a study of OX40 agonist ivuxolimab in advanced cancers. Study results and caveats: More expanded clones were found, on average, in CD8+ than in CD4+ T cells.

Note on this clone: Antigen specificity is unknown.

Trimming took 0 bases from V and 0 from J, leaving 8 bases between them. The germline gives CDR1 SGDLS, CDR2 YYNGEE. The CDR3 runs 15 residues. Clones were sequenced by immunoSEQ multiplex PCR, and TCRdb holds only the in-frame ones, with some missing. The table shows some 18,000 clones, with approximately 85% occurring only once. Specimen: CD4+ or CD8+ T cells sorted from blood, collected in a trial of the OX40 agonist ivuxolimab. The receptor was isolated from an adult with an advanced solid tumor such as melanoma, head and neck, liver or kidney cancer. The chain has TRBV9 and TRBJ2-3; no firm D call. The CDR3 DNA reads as TGTGCCAGCAGCGTAGCCGCTACTAGCACAGATACGCAGTATTTT. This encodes CASSVAATSTDTQYF. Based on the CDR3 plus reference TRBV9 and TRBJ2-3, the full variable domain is DSGVTQTPKHLITATGQRVTLRCSPRSGDLSVYWYQQSLDQGLQFLIQYYNGEERAKGNILERFSAQQFPDLHSELNLSSLELGDSALYFCASSVAATSTDTQYFGPGTRLTVL.